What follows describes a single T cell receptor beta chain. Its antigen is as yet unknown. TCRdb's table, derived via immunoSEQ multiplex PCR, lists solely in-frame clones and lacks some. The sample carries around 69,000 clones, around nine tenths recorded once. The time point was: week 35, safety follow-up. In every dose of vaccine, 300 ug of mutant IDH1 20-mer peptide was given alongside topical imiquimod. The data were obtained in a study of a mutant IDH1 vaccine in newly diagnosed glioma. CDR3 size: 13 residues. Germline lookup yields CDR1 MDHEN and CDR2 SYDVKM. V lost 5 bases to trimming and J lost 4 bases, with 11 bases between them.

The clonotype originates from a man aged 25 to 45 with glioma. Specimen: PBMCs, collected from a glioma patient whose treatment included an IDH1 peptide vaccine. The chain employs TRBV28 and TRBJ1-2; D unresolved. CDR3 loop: CASSPGRVYGYTF. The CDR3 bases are TGTGCCAGCAGTCCCGGACGGGTCTATGGCTACACCTTC.